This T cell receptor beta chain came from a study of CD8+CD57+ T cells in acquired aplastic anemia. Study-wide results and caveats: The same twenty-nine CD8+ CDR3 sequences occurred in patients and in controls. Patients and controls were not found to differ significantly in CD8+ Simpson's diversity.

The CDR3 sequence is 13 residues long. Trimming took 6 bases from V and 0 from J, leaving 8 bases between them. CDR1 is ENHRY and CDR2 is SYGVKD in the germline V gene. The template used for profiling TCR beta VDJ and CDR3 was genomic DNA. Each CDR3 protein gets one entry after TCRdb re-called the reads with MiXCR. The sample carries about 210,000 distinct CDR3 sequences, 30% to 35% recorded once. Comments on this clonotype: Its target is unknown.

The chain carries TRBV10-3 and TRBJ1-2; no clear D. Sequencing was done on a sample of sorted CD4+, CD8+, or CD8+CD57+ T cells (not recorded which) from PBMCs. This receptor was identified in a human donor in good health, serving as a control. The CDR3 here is CAIRTGTNYGYTF. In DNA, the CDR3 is TGTGCCATCAGGACGGGAACTAACTATGGCTACACCTTC.